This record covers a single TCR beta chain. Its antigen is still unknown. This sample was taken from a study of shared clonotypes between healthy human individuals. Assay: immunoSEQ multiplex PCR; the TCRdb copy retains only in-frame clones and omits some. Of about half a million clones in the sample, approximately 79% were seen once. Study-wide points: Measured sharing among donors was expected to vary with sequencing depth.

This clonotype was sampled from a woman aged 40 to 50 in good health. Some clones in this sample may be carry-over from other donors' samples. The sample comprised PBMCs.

This chain's CDR3 is CASSLVHEQYF. CDR3 coding DNA: TGTGCCAGCAGCTTAGTCCACGAGCAGTACTTC. This chain joins TRBV13 and TRBJ2-7; D gene ambiguous. V lost 1 base and J lost 5, with 3 bases in between. CDR1 and CDR2 from the germline V gene are PRHDT and FYEKMQ (reference sequence). The CDR3 has 11 residues.